Presented here are 22 T cell receptor beta chains from one specimen sequenced in a study of T cell responses to AZD1222 COVID-19 vaccine. TCRdb keeps only in-frame clones here, not all; method: immunoSEQ multiplex PCR. The sample contains 75,000 to 85,000 clones, around 90% of which appear only once. The sequencing used peripheral blood, collected 28 days after the second AZD1222 dose. The receptors were gathered from an adult who received the AZD1222 COVID-19 vaccine.

This clone came up a few times. CDR3 nucleotides: TGTGCCAGTAATCAGGGCCCTGGAAACACCATATATTTT. This encodes CASNQGPGNTIYF. V gene TRBV19 combines with J gene TRBJ1-3, with D possibly being TRBD1 (5 bases). Trimming removed 7 bases at V and 2 bases at J, with 9 bases between. This CDR3 has 13 amino acids. The V gene's germline CDR1 is LNHDA and CDR2 SQIVND (reference sequence).

DNA for the CDR3: TGTGCCAGCAAAAGACAGAACACCGGGGAGCTGTTTTTT. Amino acids: CASKRQNTGELFF. The rearrangement joins TRBV5-4 to TRBJ2-2; D unclear. Germline CDR1 is SGHNT and CDR2 is YYREEE (reference sequence). V gave up 6 bases and J gave up 1 base, with 7 bases separating them. This CDR3 is built from 13 residues.

The CDR3 DNA follows: TGTGCCAGCAGTTACGACCAGAGCTCCTACAATGAGCAGTTCTTC. This gives the protein CASSYDQSSYNEQFF. V gene TRBV6-5 combines with J gene TRBJ2-1; unclear D gene. V dropped 2 bases and J dropped 0 bases, with 8 bases sitting between them. The CDR3 runs 15 residues. Germline lookup yields CDR1 MNHEY and CDR2 SVGAGI.

The chain joins TRBV18 to TRBJ1-5; D unresolved. Germline V lookup: CDR1 KGHSH, CDR2 LQKENI. This CDR3 is built from 14 residues. Trimming cost V 3 bases and J 6 bases, with 12 bases left between them. The CDR3 protein is CASSPTSRVQPQHF. CDR3 sequence (DNA): TGTGCCAGCTCACCTACGTCAAGGGTTCAGCCCCAGCATTTT.

This clone was found a few times. The V call is TRBV5-6, the J call TRBJ2-1; D might be TRBD1 or TRBD2, each matching 5 bases. Trimming shortened V by 1 base and J by 4 bases, and 18 bases separated the two germline ends. Germline V gene sequence: CDR1 SGHDT, CDR2 YYEEEE. CDR3 length: 17 amino acids. The CDR3 sequence is CASSLHLGADVYNEQFF. As DNA, the CDR3 is TGTGCCAGCAGCTTGCACCTCGGGGCAGACGTATACAATGAGCAGTTCTTC.

V is TRBV9 and J is TRBJ2-7; 10 bases match TRBD2. The trim removed 0 bases at V and 2 bases at J, leaving 2 bases unmatched. Germline V CDR1 and CDR2: SGDLS, YYNGEE. The CDR3 totals 15 residues. The CDR3 sequence is CASSVDTSGAYEQYF. The CDR3 bases are TGTGCCAGCAGCGTAGATACTAGCGGGGCCTACGAGCAGTACTTC.

J is TRBJ1-5 and V is TRBV11-3, with a tentative D call TRBD1 (6 bases). The V end lost 0 bases, the J end lost 3 bases, and 15 bases lay between the germline ends. CDR1 SGHNT and CDR2 YENEEA come from the germline V gene. The CDR3 sequence is 17 residues long. The CDR3 DNA reads as TGTGCCAGCAGCTTAGAGGAGGGGACACTTCACAATCAGCCCCAGCATTTT. Translating gives CASSLEEGTLHNQPQHF.

This clone was counted only a few times. The gene calls are TRBV14 and TRBJ1-2, with 7 bases that match TRBD1. The CDR3 sequence is 15 residues long. Germline CDR1 SGHDN, CDR2 FVKESK. Germline trimming cut 0 bases from V and 6 bases from J; bases unmatched to any gene: 7. The CDR3 loop is CASSQDRNDRDGYTF. The CDR3 region has the DNA TGTGCCAGCAGCCAAGACAGGAACGACAGGGATGGCTACACCTTC.

This rearrangement joins TRBV7-9 to TRBJ1-2, with a tentative D call TRBD1 (5 bases). V was shortened by 5 bases and J by 6 bases, with 16 bases between the two germline ends. The CDR3 has 14 residues. Germline V lookup: CDR1 SEHNR, CDR2 FQNEAQ (reference sequence). In DNA form, the CDR3 reads TGTGCCAGCAGCCCTCCGGCGGGGGGTGATGGCTACACCTTC. It specifies CASSPPAGGDGYTF. Using reference TRBV7-9 and TRBJ1-2 for the parts outside the CDR3, the full variable domain is DTGVSQNPRHKITKRGQNVTFRCDPISEHNRLYWYRQTLGQGPEFLTYFQNEAQLEKSRLLSDRFSAERPKGSFSTLEIQRTEQGDSAMYLCASSPPAGGDGYTFGSGTRLTVV.

This chain joins TRBV7-9 and TRBJ2-5, with D possibly matching TRBD2 (6 bases). The CDR3 extends over 14 amino acids. V lost 7 bases, J lost 2 bases, and 14 bases lay in between. Germline CDR1 reads SEHNR; CDR2 reads FQNEAQ (reference sequence). The DNA for the CDR3 is TGTGCCAGCACCCTAACGGCGGGGCAAGAGACCCAGTACTTC. Translated, it gives CASTLTAGQETQYF.

The genes are TRBV18 and TRBJ2-3; tentatively, D is TRBD1 (5 bases). There are 16 residues in the CDR3. CDR1 KGHSH and CDR2 LQKENI come from the germline V gene. With 5 bases removed from V and 0 bases from J, the gap between germline ends came to 15 bases. CDR3 bases: TGTGCCAGCTCAACAGGACCTTTTGCTAGCACAGATACGCAGTATTTT. It translates to CASSTGPFASTDTQYF.

V and J are TRBV18 and TRBJ2-2, with TRBD2 matching 11 bases. CDR1 and CDR2 (germline): KGHSH, LQKENI. J was trimmed by 3 bases and V by 5 bases; bases with no gene match: 11. The CDR3 runs to 18 residues. Written as DNA, the CDR3 is TGTGCCAGCTCATTACGACTGCCGACTAGCGGGGACACCGGGGAGCTGTTTTTT. It translates to CASSLRLPTSGDTGELFF.

This sequence joins TRBV5-1 and TRBJ1-1; tentatively, D is TRBD1 (5 bases). V was clipped by 4 bases and J by 5 bases, with 15 bases between them. The CDR3 runs to 14 residues. Germline CDR1 SGHRS, CDR2 YFSETQ. The CDR3 spells CASSLAREDTEAFF. The CDR3 nucleotides are TGCGCCAGCAGCCTCGCCAGGGAGGATACTGAAGCTTTCTTT.

V is TRBV19 and J is TRBJ2-5, with D possibly TRBD1 on 6 matching bases. This CDR3 has 15 amino acids. Germline CDR1 reads LNHDA; CDR2 reads SQIVND (reference sequence). The V end lost 5 bases, the J end lost 2 bases, and 15 bases lay between the germline ends. The CDR3 DNA follows: TGTGCCAGTAGTCCAGACCAGACAGGACAAGAGACCCAGTACTTC. This encodes CASSPDQTGQETQYF.

This chain links TRBV6-2 or TRBV6-3 with TRBJ1-1, with 8 bases fitting TRBD1. CDR3 length: 16 residues. J was trimmed by 0 bases and V by 5 bases; bases with no gene match: 8. Per the germline V gene, CDR1 is MNHEY and CDR2 is SVGEGT. CDR3 amino acids: CASSDGQGRLNTEAFF. DNA of the CDR3: TGTGCCAGCAGTGACGGACAGGGCCGTCTGAACACTGAAGCTTTCTTT.

This clone showed up just a few times. The chain recombines TRBV10-1 with TRBJ2-2; 7 bases line up with TRBD1. The CDR3 has 16 residues. Germline CDR1 is WNHNN and CDR2 is SYGVQD (reference sequence). The ends lost 4 bases at V and 2 bases at J; junction bases unmatched: 7. CDR3 in amino acids: CASSGTGWENTGELFF. DNA for the CDR3: TGCGCCAGCAGTGGGACAGGTTGGGAAAACACCGGGGAGCTGTTTTTT.

This rearrangement joins TRBV18 to TRBJ2-1; D is possibly TRBD2 (5 bases). The germline gives CDR1 KGHSH, CDR2 LQKENI. The V end lost 3 bases, the J end lost 1 base, and 7 bases lay between the germline ends. CDR3 length equals 14 residues. CDR3 nucleotides: TGTGCCAGCTCACCCTGGGAGTCCTACAATGAGCAGTTCTTC. Amino acids: CASSPWESYNEQFF. The variable domain in full, completed from reference TRBV18 and TRBJ2-1, reads NAGVMQNPRHLVRRRGQEARLRCSPMKGHSHVYWYRQLPEEGLKFMVYLQKENIIDESGMPKERFSAEFPKEGPSILRIQQVVRGDSAAYFCASSPWESYNEQFFGPGTRLTVL.

The V and J genes are TRBV28 and TRBJ1-4, with D hard to call. CDR3 size: 15 residues. V dropped 6 bases and J dropped 4 bases, with 15 bases sitting between them. Germline V gene data show CDR1 as MDHEN and CDR2 as SYDVKM. The CDR3 region is CASRTSGHSNEKLFF. CDR3 in DNA: TGTGCCAGCAGAACCTCGGGTCACAGTAATGAAAAACTGTTTTTT.

The V and J genes are TRBV18 and TRBJ2-7; 9 nucleotides agree with TRBD1. Germline CDR1 reads KGHSH; CDR2 reads LQKENI. The CDR3 has 19 amino acids. V was clipped by 3 bases and J by 6 bases; unmatched bases: 21. CDR3 loop: CASSPFTPGQGSGPSEQYF. CDR3 bases: TGTGCCAGCTCACCCTTTACCCCGGGACAGGGATCTGGGCCTAGCGAGCAGTACTTC.

The V gene is TRBV6-6, the J gene TRBJ2-3; 11 nucleotides agree with TRBD2. Per germline, CDR1 MNHNY and CDR2 SVGAGI (reference sequence). The CDR3 has 17 amino acids. V lost 5 bases to trimming and J lost 0 bases; unmatched junction nucleotides: 7. The CDR3 nucleotides read TGTGCCAGCAGTCTAGTAGCGGGGGGGCCGAGCACAGATACGCAGTATTTT. It encodes CASSLVAGGPSTDTQYF.

The chain employs TRBV7-2 and TRBJ2-7; a possible D gene is TRBD1 (5 bases). The CDR3 is 15 amino acids. V was shortened by 5 bases and J by 2 bases, with 16 bases between the two germline ends. CDR1 is SGHTA, CDR2 FQGNSA, per germline. CDR3 DNA sequence: TGTGCCAGCAGCCGCCTAGGTACCAGGGCCTACGAGCAGTACTTC. Translating gives CASSRLGTRAYEQYF.

The J gene is TRBJ1-1, the V gene TRBV6-5; unclear D gene. The germline V gene has CDR1 MNHEY and CDR2 SVGAGI. Trimming cost V 0 bases and J 0 bases, with 8 bases left between them. This CDR3 has 15 residues. The CDR3 loop reads CASSYSAYMNTEAFF. The CDR3 bases are TGTGCCAGCAGTTACTCGGCGTATATGAACACTGAAGCTTTCTTT.